This entry is about one TCR beta chain. The antigen is undetermined. TCRdb re-analysed the 5' RACE reads in MiXCR, keeping a single row per CDR3 protein. The sample has 150,000 to 200,000 distinct CDR3 sequences; around 20% are singletons. The data are from a study of T-cell memory formation after mild COVID-19. Points from the study as a whole: Clones from the second wave (peaking day 37) had unconfirmed SARS-CoV-2 specificity.

This CDR3 has 14 residues. In germline, CDR1 is SGHAT, CDR2 FQNNGV. The ends were cut back, 5 bases at V and 3 bases at J, with 14 bases in the middle. The V gene is TRBV11-2, the J gene TRBJ2-7; D may correspond to TRBD1 or TRBD2 (6 bases each). This receptor was taken from a man aged 18 to 35 who had mild COVID-19 (a few samples of this study predate the infection). Cell type and time point are not known. Input material: PBMCs or a T cell subset sorted from them (not recorded which). The CDR3 region has the DNA TGTGCCAGCAGCAGAGATGGGGGGCTCTACGAGCAGTACTTC. This encodes CASSRDGGLYEQYF. Full variable domain (remainder filled in from reference TRBV11-2 and TRBJ2-7): EAGVAQSPRYKIIEKRQSVAFWCNPISGHATLYWYQQILGQGPKLLIQFQNNGVVDDSQLPKDRFSAERLKGVDSTLKIQPAKLEDSAVYLCASSRDGGLYEQYFGPGTRLTVT.